The rows below give T cell receptor beta chains drawn from one sample of a study of control samples from healthy donors and cancer patients. Generated by immunoSEQ multiplex PCR, the TCRdb table keeps only in-frame clones and is missing some. Here the sample spans about 40,000 clones, about 90% being singletons. Sequencing input: PBMCs. The receptors were sampled from a woman aged 55 to 70 with lung cancer. The CDR3 runs from the conserved cysteine through the conserved F or W. A D gene is named only where the DNA matches it firmly. Rows give clone size only sometimes, using once, few, many, or a class for an expanded clone.

CDR3nt: TGTGCCTCAGCGCCCTCTAGGGTCTCGTCCAATGAGCAGTTCTTC; CDR3aa: CASAPSRVSSNEQFF; v_gene: TRBV19; j_gene: TRBJ2-1; abundance: -; d_gene: -
CDR3nt: TGTGCCAGCAGTTTAAACTTACTCACCGGGGAGCTGTTTTTT; CDR3aa: CASSLNLLTGELFF; v_gene: TRBV28; j_gene: TRBJ2-2; abundance: -; d_gene: -
CDR3nt: TGTGCCAGCAGCTTCGCTAGCGGGAGGCCGCACAGCTCCTACAATGAGCAGTTCTTC; CDR3aa: CASSFASGRPHSSYNEQFF; v_gene: TRBV5-4; j_gene: TRBJ2-1; abundance: -; d_gene: TRBD2
CDR3nt: TGTGCCAGCAGCCAAGTGGGACTAGCGGGAGGGCCTAGCACAGATACGCAGTATTTT; CDR3aa: CASSQVGLAGGPSTDTQYF; v_gene: TRBV3-1/TRBV3-2; j_gene: TRBJ2-3; abundance: -; d_gene: TRBD2
CDR3nt: TGTGCTAGTGGTTTGGTACTAGGTGGGGAGGACACCCGGGGAGATCAGCCCCAGCATTTT; CDR3aa: CASGLVLGGEDTRGDQPQHF; v_gene: TRBV12-5; j_gene: TRBJ1-5; abundance: -; d_gene: -
CDR3nt: TGTGCCAGCAGTGAAGGACAGCTAAGCACTGAAGCTTTCTTT; CDR3aa: CASSEGQLSTEAFF; v_gene: TRBV6-1; j_gene: TRBJ1-1; abundance: -; d_gene: -
CDR3nt: TGTGCCAGCAGCTATACGGGACAGGGGGCTGAGACCCAGTACTTC; CDR3aa: CASSYTGQGAETQYF; v_gene: TRBV6-5; j_gene: TRBJ2-5; abundance: -; d_gene: TRBD1
CDR3nt: TGTGCCAGCAGCTTAGATCTTGGGGGCGCCTATGGCTACACCTTC; CDR3aa: CASSLDLGGAYGYTF; v_gene: TRBV11-2; j_gene: TRBJ1-2; abundance: -; d_gene: -
CDR3nt: TGCAGTGCGGACCGGACAGGGGATCAGTACTTC; CDR3aa: CSADRTGDQYF; v_gene: TRBV20-1; j_gene: TRBJ2-7; abundance: -; d_gene: TRBD1
CDR3nt: TGTGCCAGCAGGGACAGTTACTACTATGGCTACACCTTC; CDR3aa: CASRDSYYYGYTF; v_gene: TRBV6-5; j_gene: TRBJ1-2; abundance: once; d_gene: -
CDR3nt: TGTGCCAGCAGCTTAGCGGGACTAGCGGGAATGCAGTACTTC; CDR3aa: CASSLAGLAGMQYF; v_gene: TRBV7-6; j_gene: TRBJ2-7; abundance: -; d_gene: TRBD2
CDR3nt: TGTGCCAGCACCCGACTCCGGGGCAATTCACCCCTCCACTTT; CDR3aa: CASTRLRGNSPLHF; v_gene: TRBV6-5; j_gene: TRBJ1-6; abundance: -; d_gene: -
CDR3nt: TGTGCCAGCTCACCAATGGGGGCTTCTGGTGCAGATACGCAGTATTTT; CDR3aa: CASSPMGASGADTQYF; v_gene: TRBV18; j_gene: TRBJ2-3; abundance: -; d_gene: -
CDR3nt: TGTGCCAGCAGTGAAGCGGGGACAGGATCCTACGAGCAGTACTTC; CDR3aa: CASSEAGTGSYEQYF; v_gene: TRBV6-1; j_gene: TRBJ2-7; abundance: -; d_gene: TRBD1
CDR3nt: TGTGCCAGCAGCTTTGACTCGACCCAGTACTTC; CDR3aa: CASSFDSTQYF; v_gene: TRBV5-6; j_gene: TRBJ2-5; abundance: -; d_gene: -
CDR3nt: TGTGCCAGCAGCCTTACAGGCGGTGTCACCGGGGAGCTGTTTTTT; CDR3aa: CASSLTGGVTGELFF; v_gene: TRBV6-5; j_gene: TRBJ2-2; abundance: once; d_gene: -
CDR3nt: TGTGCCAGCGGAAGACAGGGTTCCTACAATGAGCAGTTCTTC; CDR3aa: CASGRQGSYNEQFF; v_gene: TRBV6-5; j_gene: TRBJ2-1; abundance: -; d_gene: TRBD1
CDR3nt: TGTGCCAGCAGCCACGCCCCTGGGACTAGCGGCTACAATGAGCAGTTCTTC; CDR3aa: CASSHAPGTSGYNEQFF; v_gene: TRBV4-2; j_gene: TRBJ2-1; abundance: -; d_gene: TRBD2
CDR3nt: TGTGCCAGCAGTGCGGGGTTGGGGTTGAACACTGAAGCTTTCTTT; CDR3aa: CASSAGLGLNTEAFF; v_gene: TRBV2; j_gene: TRBJ1-1; abundance: -; d_gene: -
CDR3nt: TGTGCCAGCAGCTTGCTCGGGGGTAGCACAGATACGCAGTATTTT; CDR3aa: CASSLLGGSTDTQYF; v_gene: TRBV7-6; j_gene: TRBJ2-3; abundance: -; d_gene: -
CDR3nt: TGTGCCACCAGTCCAAACGGCGGTTCGTCTGAAGCTTTCTTT; CDR3aa: CATSPNGGSSEAFF; v_gene: TRBV24-1; j_gene: TRBJ1-1; abundance: -; d_gene: -
CDR3nt: TGTGCCAGCAGCTTTACCGGGGGTCATGAAAAACTGTTTTTT; CDR3aa: CASSFTGGHEKLFF; v_gene: TRBV7-9; j_gene: TRBJ1-4; abundance: -; d_gene: -
CDR3nt: TGTGCCAGTAGTTTGAGACTACCCGAGGATGAGCAGTTCTTC; CDR3aa: CASSLRLPEDEQFF; v_gene: TRBV19; j_gene: TRBJ2-1; abundance: -; d_gene: -
CDR3nt: TGTGCCAGTAGTACCCTAGCGGGGTACACAGATACGCAGTATTTT; CDR3aa: CASSTLAGYTDTQYF; v_gene: TRBV19; j_gene: TRBJ2-3; abundance: -; d_gene: TRBD2
CDR3nt: TGTGCCAGCTCACGTTGGACGGGTCCGATTTCCACCTACAATGAGCAGTTCTTC; CDR3aa: CASSRWTGPISTYNEQFF; v_gene: TRBV18; j_gene: TRBJ2-1; abundance: -; d_gene: -
CDR3nt: TGCGCCAGCAGCCAAGGTTCCCTAGCTGCCTACGAGCAGTACTTC; CDR3aa: CASSQGSLAAYEQYF; v_gene: TRBV4-3; j_gene: TRBJ2-7; abundance: -; d_gene: -
CDR3nt: TGTGCCAGCACCTTCGGACAGGCGTACCCATACAATGAGCTGTTCTTC; CDR3aa: CASTFGQAYPYNELFF; v_gene: TRBV11-2; j_gene: TRBJ2-1; abundance: once; d_gene: TRBD1
CDR3nt: TGTGCCAGCAGCACGACTAGCGGGAGGGCCTGGGAGCAGTACTTC; CDR3aa: CASSTTSGRAWEQYF; v_gene: TRBV7-9; j_gene: TRBJ2-7; abundance: -; d_gene: TRBD2
CDR3nt: TGTGCCAGTAGTCCCTACAGTCCTAATGAAAAACTGTTTTTT; CDR3aa: CASSPYSPNEKLFF; v_gene: TRBV19; j_gene: TRBJ1-4; abundance: -; d_gene: -
CDR3nt: TGTGCCAGCAGCCAAGGGGCAGGGGACTCCTACGAGCAGTACTTC; CDR3aa: CASSQGAGDSYEQYF; v_gene: TRBV3-1/TRBV3-2; j_gene: TRBJ2-7; abundance: -; d_gene: -
CDR3nt: TGTGCCAGCAGTGAATCTACGGGGAAAGAGACCCAGTACTTC; CDR3aa: CASSESTGKETQYF; v_gene: TRBV25-1; j_gene: TRBJ2-5; abundance: -; d_gene: -
CDR3nt: TGTGCCAGCAGCTTAAATAGCGGGACCTACAATGAGCAGTTCTTC; CDR3aa: CASSLNSGTYNEQFF; v_gene: TRBV7-3; j_gene: TRBJ2-1; abundance: -; d_gene: TRBD2
CDR3nt: TGTGCCAGCAGATCCCGGGATAACACTGAAGCTTTCTTT; CDR3aa: CASRSRDNTEAFF; v_gene: TRBV27; j_gene: TRBJ1-1; abundance: -; d_gene: -
CDR3nt: TGCGCCAGCAGCCAAACGCCTCTGGCGGGAGGGGTCGAGCAGTACTTC; CDR3aa: CASSQTPLAGGVEQYF; v_gene: TRBV4-1; j_gene: TRBJ2-7; abundance: -; d_gene: TRBD2
CDR3nt: TGTGCCAGCAGAAAACAGCAGGAGCCCCAGCATTTT; CDR3aa: CASRKQQEPQHF; v_gene: TRBV27; j_gene: TRBJ1-5; abundance: -; d_gene: -
CDR3nt: TGTGCCATCAGTGGGGACCAAGGGGAATTAAACTATGGCTACACCTTC; CDR3aa: CAISGDQGELNYGYTF; v_gene: TRBV10-3; j_gene: TRBJ1-2; abundance: -; d_gene: -
CDR3nt: TGTGCTAGTGGTTTGGGGCGGGGACGAGATCAGCCCCAGCATTTT; CDR3aa: CASGLGRGRDQPQHF; v_gene: TRBV12-5; j_gene: TRBJ1-5; abundance: -; d_gene: -
CDR3nt: TGTGCCAGCAGCTCAGGGGGCAGTTACAATGAGCAGTTCTTC; CDR3aa: CASSSGGSYNEQFF; v_gene: TRBV5-6; j_gene: TRBJ2-1; abundance: -; d_gene: TRBD1
CDR3nt: TGTGCCAGCAGTTACCACTATAGCAATCAGCCCCAGCATTTT; CDR3aa: CASSYHYSNQPQHF; v_gene: TRBV6-5; j_gene: TRBJ1-5; abundance: few; d_gene: -
CDR3nt: TGCGCCAGCAGCTTAGATTCCGGGAGAACTGAAGCTTTCTTT; CDR3aa: CASSLDSGRTEAFF; v_gene: TRBV5-1; j_gene: TRBJ1-1; abundance: -; d_gene: -
CDR3nt: TGTGCCAGCAGTCACAGCCTTCGACAGGCAACTAATGAAAAACTGTTTTTT; CDR3aa: CASSHSLRQATNEKLFF; v_gene: TRBV27; j_gene: TRBJ1-4; abundance: -; d_gene: -